This T cell receptor beta chain was sequenced during a study of OX40 agonist ivuxolimab in advanced cancers. Overall study: Partial responses were achieved by three patients: one hepatocellular carcinoma, two cutaneous melanoma.

TCRdb's copy holds only in-frame clones and misses some; the assay was immunoSEQ multiplex PCR. The sample comprises under 85,000 clones, approximately 86% of which are singletons, and approximately 0.8% rests with the top ten. Study-level findings and limits: Among some nonresponders, normalized T-cell clonal expansion was also low.

Samples were taken at baseline and on day 1 of cycles 4 and 7. Germline V gene data show CDR1 as MNHNS and CDR2 as SASEGT. The CDR3 loop spans 16 amino acids. Comment on this clone: The antigen remains undetermined. The junction shows a germline mismatch at one end, possibly a read error.

The chain couples TRBV6-1 to TRBJ2-7, with TRBD2 matching over 11 bases. The origin of this receptor is an adult with an advanced solid tumor such as melanoma, head and neck, liver or kidney cancer. The material was CD4+ or CD8+ T cells sorted from blood, obtained in a trial of the OX40 agonist ivuxolimab. CDR3 DNA sequence: TGTGCCATCAGTGACAGGCAGGGACTAGCGGCCTACGAGCAGTACTTC. Its translation is CAISDRQGLAAYEQYF.